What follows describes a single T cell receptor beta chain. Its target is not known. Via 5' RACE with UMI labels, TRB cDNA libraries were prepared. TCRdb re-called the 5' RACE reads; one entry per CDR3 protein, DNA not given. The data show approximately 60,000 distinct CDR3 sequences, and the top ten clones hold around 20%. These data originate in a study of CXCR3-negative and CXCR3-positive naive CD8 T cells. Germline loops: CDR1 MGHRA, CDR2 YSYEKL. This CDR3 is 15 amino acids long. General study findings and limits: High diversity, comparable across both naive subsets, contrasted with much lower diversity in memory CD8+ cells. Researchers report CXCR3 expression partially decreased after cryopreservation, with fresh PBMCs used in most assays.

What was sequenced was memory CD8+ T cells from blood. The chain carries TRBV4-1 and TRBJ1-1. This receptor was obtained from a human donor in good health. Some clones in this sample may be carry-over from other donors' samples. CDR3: CASSQNVGLNTEAFF.